A selection of T cell receptor beta chains follows, all from one sample in a study of CD8+ T cells in alopecia areata. Here immunoSEQ multiplex PCR was the method, and the copy in TCRdb shows in-frame clones only, minus some. The sample gives around 14,000 clones, 45% to 60% of which show up once; approximately 11% is in the top ten. Material: skin, obtained at week 0. The receptor set was obtained from a human donor with alopecia areata. The CDR3 runs from the conserved cysteine through the conserved F or W. A D gene is named only where the DNA matches it firmly. Size values are once, few and many counts, or a class for expanded clones, and some rows have none.

V gene	D gene	clone size	J gene	CDR3 length	CDR3 protein	CDR3 DNA
TRBV5-1	-	-	TRBJ1-1	13	CASSLGTSTEAFF	TGCGCCAGCAGCTTGGGCACATCCACTGAAGCTTTCTTT
TRBV30	-	-	TRBJ2-3	15	CAWRVGRLGTDTQYF	TGTGCCTGGAGGGTGGGACGCTTGGGCACAGATACGCAGTATTTT
TRBV4-1	TRBD2	once	TRBJ2-3	16	CASSLSGGAETDTQYF	TGCGCCAGCAGCCTTAGCGGGGGGGCCGAGACAGATACGCAGTATTTT
TRBV30	-	-	TRBJ2-2	15	CAWRGRGQNTGELFF	TGTGCCTGGCGGGGGCGGGGCCAGAACACCGGGGAGCTGTTTTTT
TRBV30	-	few	TRBJ1-3	14	CAWSVERGGNTIYF	TGTGCCTGGAGTGTGGAAAGGGGTGGAAACACCATATATTTT
TRBV4-1	-	-	TRBJ1-4	14	CASSQVGQYEKLFF	TGCGCCAGCAGCCAAGTGGGGCAGTACGAAAAACTGTTTTTT
TRBV4-3	-	few	TRBJ2-5	15	CASSQDFRREETQYF	TGCGCCAGCAGCCAAGATTTCAGGAGGGAGGAGACCCAGTACTTC
TRBV2	-	-	TRBJ2-7	15	CASSPLRRSSYEQYF	TGTGCCAGCAGCCCGCTCCGGAGGTCCTCCTACGAGCAGTACTTC
TRBV5-5	-	-	TRBJ2-2	15	CASSLSGTQTGELFF	TGTGCCAGCAGCCTATCCGGGACACAGACCGGGGAGCTGTTTTTT
TRBV25-1	-	-	TRBJ2-5	15	CASSERGRGQETQYF	TGTGCCAGCAGTGAGCGAGGCAGGGGCCAAGAGACCCAGTACTTC
TRBV21-1	-	-	TRBJ2-2	15	CASSKSVGKHRGAVF	TGTGCCAGCAGCAAATCCGTCGGTAAACACCGGGGAGCTGTTTTT
TRBV5-4	-	-	TRBJ2-3	11	CATALTDTQYF	TGTGCCACCGCGCTCACAGATACGCAGTATTTT
TRBV7-3	TRBD1	few	TRBJ1-2	15	CASSGSTGSAYGYTF	TGTGCCAGCAGCGGATCGACAGGGAGTGCCTATGGCTACACCTTC
TRBV19	TRBD2	few	TRBJ2-1	16	CASSTTSGGPHNEQFF	TGTGCCAGTAGTACGACTAGCGGGGGACCCCACAATGAGCAGTTCTTC
TRBV7-2	-	medium-sized	TRBJ2-1	15	CASSYPGPSNNEQFF	TGTGCCAGCAGCTACCCAGGTCCTAGCAACAATGAGCAGTTCTTC
TRBV2	TRBD1	few	TRBJ2-7	14	CASSRMDRVYEQYF	TGTGCCAGCAGTCGAATGGACAGGGTCTACGAGCAGTACTTC
TRBV5-6	-	few	TRBJ1-1	15	CASKRRGAVNTEAFF	TGTGCCAGCAAGCGACGGGGGGCGGTGAACACTGAAGCTTTCTTT
TRBV5-6	TRBD2	-	TRBJ2-1	15	CASSLAGRPNNEQFF	TGTGCCAGCAGCTTAGCGGGACGGCCTAACAATGAGCAGTTCTTC
TRBV18	-	-	TRBJ1-2	15	CASSPGGGASGGYTF	TGTGCCAGCTCACCAGGTGGGGGGGCTTCGGGAGGCTACACCTTC
TRBV25-1	-	-	TRBJ2-5	15	CASTAIQSGWETQYF	TGTGCCAGCACTGCAATTCAATCAGGGTGGGAGACCCAGTACTTC
TRBV27	-	-	TRBJ1-6	13	CASRTYNNSPLHF	TGTGCCAGCCGGACATATAATAATTCACCCCTCCACTTT
TRBV28	TRBD1	once	TRBJ2-7	16	CASSQRRTGISHEQYF	TGTGCCAGCAGCCAACGTCGGACAGGGATATCTCACGAGCAGTACTTC
TRBV5-1	TRBD1	-	TRBJ2-7	14	CASSLEGQTYEQYF	TGCGCCAGCAGCTTGGAGGGACAGACCTACGAGCAGTACTTC
TRBV27	-	-	TRBJ1-1	16	CASSFLGGGANTEAFF	TGTGCCAGCAGTTTCTTGGGAGGGGGGGCCAACACTGAAGCTTTCTTT
TRBV7-9	-	few	TRBJ2-7	14	CASSLRLGSYEQYF	TGTGCCAGCAGCTTAAGACTGGGATCCTACGAGCAGTACTTC
TRBV14	TRBD2	-	TRBJ2-1	21	CASSRISFWLAGGSSYNEQFF	TGTGCCAGCAGCCGTATATCATTTTGGCTAGCGGGGGGGAGCTCCTACAATGAGCAGTTCTTC
TRBV7-2	TRBD1	-	TRBJ1-1	16	CASSTRTGTGDTEAFF	TGTGCCAGCAGCACCCGGACAGGGACGGGGGACACTGAAGCTTTCTTT
TRBV5-1	-	-	TRBJ2-5	13	CASSLGQGETQYF	TGCGCCAGCAGCTTAGGGCAGGGTGAGACCCAGTACTTC
TRBV27	-	-	TRBJ1-1	12	CASGRVNTEAFF	TGTGCCAGCGGGCGTGTGAACACTGAAGCTTTCTTT
TRBV27	-	-	TRBJ2-7	12	CASRSTGFEQYF	TGTGCCAGCAGGTCTACAGGGTTCGAGCAGTACTTC
TRBV30	TRBD1	-	TRBJ1-1	19	CAWSDRTRDRGIRSGEAFF	TGTGCCTGGAGTGATCGAACACGGGACAGAGGTATCCGATCAGGTGAAGCTTTCTTT
TRBV28	-	-	TRBJ2-5	13	CASSLEQQETQYF	TGTGCCAGCAGTTTAGAGCAGCAAGAGACCCAGTACTTC
TRBV30	-	-	TRBJ1-1	15	CAWSPMTERNTEAFF	TGTGCCTGGAGTCCGATGACAGAGAGGAACACTGAAGCTTTCTTT
TRBV7-3	-	-	TRBJ2-7	12	CASSPDGYEQYF	TGTGCCAGCAGCCCGGACGGCTACGAGCAGTACTTC
TRBV6-6	-	-	TRBJ2-7	14	CASSYQSRDYEQYF	TGTGCCAGCAGTTACCAAAGCAGAGACTACGAGCAGTACTTC
TRBV19	-	medium-sized	TRBJ1-5	16	CASSIRLGFSNQPQHF	TGTGCCAGTAGTATTAGGTTAGGGTTCAGCAATCAGCCCCAGCATTTT
TRBV27	TRBD1	-	TRBJ2-3	14	CASSQDRSTDTQYF	TGTGCCAGCAGTCAGGACAGGAGCACAGATACGCAGTATTTT
TRBV5-1	-	once	TRBJ2-1	14	CASSPGGSYNEQFF	TGCGCCAGCAGCCCGGGTGGGTCCTACAATGAGCAGTTCTTC
TRBV5-1	-	-	TRBJ2-2	13	CASSLEWTGELFF	TGCGCCAGCAGCTTGGAGTGGACCGGGGAGCTGTTTTTT
TRBV6-5	-	few	TRBJ2-5	15	CASSPLVDRQETQYF	TGTGCCAGCAGCCCACTAGTTGACCGCCAAGAGACCCAGTACTTC
TRBV6-6	TRBD1	-	TRBJ2-7	16	CASQSVQGPRWYEQYF	TGTGCCAGCCAGAGCGTACAGGGGCCCAGATGGTACGAGCAGTACTTC
TRBV27	-	once	TRBJ2-3	17	CASSLSHVPGSTDTQYF	TGTGCCAGCAGTTTATCCCACGTCCCGGGGAGCACAGATACGCAGTATTTT
TRBV5-6	TRBD2	once	TRBJ2-3	18	CASSWGSSGTTSTDTQYF	TGTGCCAGCAGCTGGGGGTCTAGCGGTACAACTAGCACAGATACGCAGTATTTT
TRBV5-1	-	-	TRBJ1-2	14	CASSLSMGAEGYTF	TGCGCCAGCAGCTTGTCTATGGGCGCGGAAGGCTACACCTTC
TRBV2	-	-	TRBJ1-5	14	CATAKDSANQPQHF	TGTGCCACCGCCAAGGACAGCGCTAATCAGCCCCAGCATTTT
TRBV6-1	-	-	TRBJ1-2	15	CASSALRLTPYGYTF	TGTGCCAGCAGTGCCCTGCGGCTCACCCCCTATGGCTACACCTTC